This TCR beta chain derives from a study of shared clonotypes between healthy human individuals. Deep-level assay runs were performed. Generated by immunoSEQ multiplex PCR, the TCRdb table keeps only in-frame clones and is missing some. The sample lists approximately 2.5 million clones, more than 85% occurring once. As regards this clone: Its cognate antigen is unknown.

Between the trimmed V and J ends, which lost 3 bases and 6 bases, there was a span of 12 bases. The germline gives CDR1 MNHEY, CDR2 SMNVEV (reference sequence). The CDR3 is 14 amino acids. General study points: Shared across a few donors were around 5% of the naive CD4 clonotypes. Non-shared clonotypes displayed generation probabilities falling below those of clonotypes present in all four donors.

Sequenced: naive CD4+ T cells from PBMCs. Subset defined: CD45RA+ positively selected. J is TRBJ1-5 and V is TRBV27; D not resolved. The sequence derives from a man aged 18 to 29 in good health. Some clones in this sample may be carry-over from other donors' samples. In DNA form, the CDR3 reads TGTGCCAGCAGTTTGGTGCGGGGAGGTCAGCCCCAGCATTTT. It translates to CASSLVRGGQPQHF.